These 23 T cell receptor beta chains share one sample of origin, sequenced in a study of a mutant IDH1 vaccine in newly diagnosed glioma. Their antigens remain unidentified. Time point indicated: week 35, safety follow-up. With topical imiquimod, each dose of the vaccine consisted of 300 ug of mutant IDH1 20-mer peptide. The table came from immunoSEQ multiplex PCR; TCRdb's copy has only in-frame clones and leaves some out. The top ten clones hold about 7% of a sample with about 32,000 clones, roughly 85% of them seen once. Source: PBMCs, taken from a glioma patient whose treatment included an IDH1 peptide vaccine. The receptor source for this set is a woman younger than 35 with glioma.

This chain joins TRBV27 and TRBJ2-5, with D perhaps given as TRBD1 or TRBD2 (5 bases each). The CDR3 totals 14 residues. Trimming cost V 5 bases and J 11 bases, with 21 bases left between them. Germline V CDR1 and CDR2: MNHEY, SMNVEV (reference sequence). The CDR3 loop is CASSPTGDEEWQYF. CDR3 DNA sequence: TGTGCCAGCAGTCCGACCGGGGACGAGGAGTGGCAGTACTTC.

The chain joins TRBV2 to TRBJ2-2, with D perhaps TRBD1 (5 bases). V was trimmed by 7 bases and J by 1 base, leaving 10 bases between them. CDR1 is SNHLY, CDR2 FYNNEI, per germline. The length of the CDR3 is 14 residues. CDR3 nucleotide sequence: TGTGCCAGCAATCAGGGTCTGAACACCGGGGAGCTGTTTTTT. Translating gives CASNQGLNTGELFF.

This chain's CDR3 is CASGLAANNEQFF. The DNA of the CDR3 is TGTGCCAGCGGACTAGCGGCAAACAATGAGCAGTTCTTC. The chain has TRBV2 and TRBJ2-1, with 10 bases identical to TRBD2. V shed 8 bases and J 5 bases; nucleotides not matched to a gene: 3. The CDR3 is 13 residues long. Germline V lookup: CDR1 SNHLY, CDR2 FYNNEI.

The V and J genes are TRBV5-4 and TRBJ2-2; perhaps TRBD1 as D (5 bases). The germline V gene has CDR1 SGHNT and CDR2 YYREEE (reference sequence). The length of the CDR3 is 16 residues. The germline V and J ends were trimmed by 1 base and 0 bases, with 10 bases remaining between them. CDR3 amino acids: CASSLMSGTNTGELFF. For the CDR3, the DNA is TGTGCCAGCAGCTTGATGTCAGGGACGAACACCGGGGAGCTGTTTTTT.

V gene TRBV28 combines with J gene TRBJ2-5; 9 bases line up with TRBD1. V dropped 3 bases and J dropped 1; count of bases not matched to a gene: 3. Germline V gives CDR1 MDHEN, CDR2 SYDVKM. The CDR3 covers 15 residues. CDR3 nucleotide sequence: TGTGCCAGCAGTTTTAGGGGACAGGGCCAAGAGACCCAGTACTTC. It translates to CASSFRGQGQETQYF.

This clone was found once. The CDR3 reads CASTIPGFYEQYF. In DNA, the CDR3 is TGTGCCAGTACCATCCCCGGATTCTACGAGCAGTACTTC. This chain joins TRBV19 and TRBJ2-7, with no clear D. The V and J ends lost 7 bases and 3 bases respectively, with 13 bases between them. Germline V gives CDR1 LNHDA, CDR2 SQIVND (reference sequence). The CDR3 has 13 amino acids.

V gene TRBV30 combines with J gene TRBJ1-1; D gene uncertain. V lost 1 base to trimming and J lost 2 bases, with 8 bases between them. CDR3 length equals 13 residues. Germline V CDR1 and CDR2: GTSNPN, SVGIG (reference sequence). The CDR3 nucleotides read TGTGCCTGGAGTGAGTACTTCAACACTGAAGCTTTCTTT. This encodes CAWSEYFNTEAFF.

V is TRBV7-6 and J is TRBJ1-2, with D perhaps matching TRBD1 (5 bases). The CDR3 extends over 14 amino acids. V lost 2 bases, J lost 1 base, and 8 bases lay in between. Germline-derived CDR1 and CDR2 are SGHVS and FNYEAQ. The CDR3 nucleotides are TGTGCCAGCAGCTTAAACAGGTTTAACTATGGCTACACCTTC. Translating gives CASSLNRFNYGYTF.

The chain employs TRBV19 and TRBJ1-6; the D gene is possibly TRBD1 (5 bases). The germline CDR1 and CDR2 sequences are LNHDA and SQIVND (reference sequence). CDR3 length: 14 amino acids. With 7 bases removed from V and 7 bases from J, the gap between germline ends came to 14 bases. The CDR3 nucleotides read TGTGCCAGTACCCTAATATGGGGGAATTCACCCCTCCACTTT. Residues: CASTLIWGNSPLHF.

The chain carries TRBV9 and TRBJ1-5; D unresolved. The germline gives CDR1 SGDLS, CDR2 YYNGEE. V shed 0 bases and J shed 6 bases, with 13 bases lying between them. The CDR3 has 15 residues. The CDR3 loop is CASSVEGGNGQPQHF. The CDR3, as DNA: TGTGCCAGCAGCGTAGAGGGAGGTAACGGTCAGCCCCAGCATTTT.

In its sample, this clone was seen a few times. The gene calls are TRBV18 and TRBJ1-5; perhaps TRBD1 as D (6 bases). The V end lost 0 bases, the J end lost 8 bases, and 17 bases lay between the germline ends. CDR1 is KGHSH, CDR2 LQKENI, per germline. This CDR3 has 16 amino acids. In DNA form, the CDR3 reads TGTGCCAGCTCACCACCCGACAGAGGGACATTCGAGCCCCAGCATTTT. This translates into CASSPPDRGTFEPQHF.

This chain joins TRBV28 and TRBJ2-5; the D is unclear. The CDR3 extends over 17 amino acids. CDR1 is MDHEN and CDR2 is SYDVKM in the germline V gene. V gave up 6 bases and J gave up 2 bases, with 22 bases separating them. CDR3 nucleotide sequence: TGTGCCAGCAGGCCCGACCAACCAGATGGGGTGCAAGAGACCCAGTACTTC. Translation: CASRPDQPDGVQETQYF.

The CDR3 DNA reads as TGTGCCAGCAGTGGTCGACAGGACCCAATCTCTGGAAACACCATATATTTT. It translates to CASSGRQDPISGNTIYF. The rearrangement uses TRBV6-1 and TRBJ1-3; D possibly corresponds to TRBD1 (6 bases). The CDR3 has 17 residues. The V gene's germline CDR1 is MNHNS and CDR2 SASEGT. Between the trimmed V and J ends, which lost 4 bases and 0 bases, there was a span of 16 bases.

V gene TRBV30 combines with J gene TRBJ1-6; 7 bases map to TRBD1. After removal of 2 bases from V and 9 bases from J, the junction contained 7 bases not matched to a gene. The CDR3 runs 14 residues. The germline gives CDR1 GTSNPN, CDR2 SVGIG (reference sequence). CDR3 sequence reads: CAWSPDRVGSPLHF. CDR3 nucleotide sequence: TGTGCCTGGAGTCCTGACAGGGTGGGTTCACCCCTCCACTTT.

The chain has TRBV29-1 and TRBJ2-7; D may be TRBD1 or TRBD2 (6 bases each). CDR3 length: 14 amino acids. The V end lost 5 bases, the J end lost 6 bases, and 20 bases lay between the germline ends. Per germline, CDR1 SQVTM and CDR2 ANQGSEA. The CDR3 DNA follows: TGCAGCGTTAGGGTCGGGGGCCTTTCCGGCGAGCAGTACTTC. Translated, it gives CSVRVGGLSGEQYF.

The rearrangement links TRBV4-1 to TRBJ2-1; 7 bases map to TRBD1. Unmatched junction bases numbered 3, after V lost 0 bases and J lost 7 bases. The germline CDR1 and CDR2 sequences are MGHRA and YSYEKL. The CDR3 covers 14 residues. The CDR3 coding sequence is TGCGCCAGCAGCCAAGAGACAGGGATTAATGAGCAGTTCTTC. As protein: CASSQETGINEQFF.

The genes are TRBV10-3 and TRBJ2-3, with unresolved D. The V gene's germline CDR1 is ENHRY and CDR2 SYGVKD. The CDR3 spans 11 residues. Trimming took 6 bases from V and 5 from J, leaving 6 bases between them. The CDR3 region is CAIRAQDTQYF. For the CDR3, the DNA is TGTGCCATCAGGGCCCAAGATACGCAGTATTTT.

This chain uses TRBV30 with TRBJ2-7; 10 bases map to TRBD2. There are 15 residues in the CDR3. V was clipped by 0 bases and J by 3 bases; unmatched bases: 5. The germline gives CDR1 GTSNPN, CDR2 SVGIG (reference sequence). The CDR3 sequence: CAWSVGSGGDYEQYF. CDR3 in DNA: TGTGCCTGGAGTGTCGGGAGCGGGGGGGACTACGAGCAGTACTTC.

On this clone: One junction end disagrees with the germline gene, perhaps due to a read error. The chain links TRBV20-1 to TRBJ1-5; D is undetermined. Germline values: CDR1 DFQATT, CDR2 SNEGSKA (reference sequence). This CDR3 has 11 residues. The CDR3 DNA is TGCAGTGCGACCGTCACCTCAAAAATTGTTTTT. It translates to CSATVTSKIVF.

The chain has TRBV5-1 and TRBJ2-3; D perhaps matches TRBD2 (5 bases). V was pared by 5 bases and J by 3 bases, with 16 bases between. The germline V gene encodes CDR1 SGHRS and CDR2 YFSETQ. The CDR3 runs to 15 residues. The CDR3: CASRDRWGATDTQYF. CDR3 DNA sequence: TGCGCCAGCAGGGATCGATGGGGAGCGACAGATACGCAGTATTTT. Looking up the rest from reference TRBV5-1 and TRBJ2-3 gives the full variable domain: KAGVTQTPRYLIKTRGQQVTLSCSPISGHRSVSWYQQTPGQGLQFLFEYFSETQRNKGNFPGRFSGRQFSNSRSEMNVSTLELGDSALYLCASRDRWGATDTQYFGPGTRLTVL.

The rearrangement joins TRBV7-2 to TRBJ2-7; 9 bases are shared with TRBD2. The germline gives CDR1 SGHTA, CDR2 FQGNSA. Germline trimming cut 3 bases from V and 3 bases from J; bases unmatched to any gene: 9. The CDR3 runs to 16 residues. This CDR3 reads CASSLQTSGGIYEQYF. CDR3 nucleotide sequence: TGTGCCAGCAGCTTGCAGACTAGCGGCGGTATCTACGAGCAGTACTTC. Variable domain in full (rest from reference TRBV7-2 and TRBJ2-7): GAGVSQSPSNKVTEKGKDVELRCDPISGHTALYWYRQSLGQGLEFLIYFQGNSAPDKSGLPSDRFSAERTGGSVSTLTIQRTQQEDSAVYLCASSLQTSGGIYEQYFGPGTRLTVT.

CDR3 nucleotides: TGTGCCATCAGTGTGACTAGCGGGGGAGGGGAGACCCAGTACTTC. Its translation: CAISVTSGGGETQYF. The J gene is TRBJ2-5, the V gene TRBV10-3; 12 nucleotides agree with TRBD2. Per the germline V gene, CDR1 is ENHRY and CDR2 is SYGVKD. The CDR3 length is 15 residues. With V trimmed by 4 bases and J by 5 bases, 5 bases remained unmatched.

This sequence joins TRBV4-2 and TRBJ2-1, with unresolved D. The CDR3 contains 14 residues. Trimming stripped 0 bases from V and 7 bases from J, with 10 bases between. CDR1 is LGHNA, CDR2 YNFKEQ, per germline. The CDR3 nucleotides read TGTGCCAGCAGCCAAGATCGATTCGGGAATGAGCAGTTCTTC. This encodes CASSQDRFGNEQFF.